This TCR beta chain was captured in a study of T-cell reconstitution after alpha-beta-depleted transplantation in children. V trimming: 4 bases; J trimming: 4 bases; junction bases outside the gene matches: 11. The CDR3 spans 17 residues. Germline values: CDR1 MGHRA, CDR2 YSYEKL. This clonotype appeared a few times. What it binds is unknown. TCRbeta library construction was performed incorporating unique molecular identifiers. MiXCR was run by TCRdb on the PCR reads, yielding one entry per CDR3 protein. The table has around 450,000 distinct CDR3 sequences, around 16% seen once. Study-wide results and limits: Approximately two months post-transplant, alpha-beta T cells reportedly originated from several hundred expanded graft clones. T-cell counts and diversity at one year post-transplant came mainly from newly produced T cells.

Sample: PBMCs, mostly from graft donor cells, taken 360 days after TCRalphabeta/CD19-depleted stem cell transplant. This chain links TRBV4-1 with TRBJ2-2; TRBD1 aligns across 8 bases. The receptor was derived from a boy less than two years old who had a stem cell transplant for Wiskott-Aldrich syndrome, so the T cells may come from the graft donor. The CDR3 here is CASSLPPGQVVTGELFF. CDR3 coding DNA: TGCGCCAGCAGCCTCCCGCCGGGACAGGTTGTCACCGGGGAGCTGTTTTTT.